Sequencing of this T cell receptor beta chain was carried out in a study of blood T cell repertoires in COVID-19. The wider study: There were acute and convalescent COVID-19 samples, and they came from the United States, Italy and Spain. Nucleic acid was either cDNA or gDNA, and it came from T cells, B-cell-depleted T cells, or PBMCs.

The table came from immunoSEQ multiplex PCR; TCRdb's copy has only in-frame clones and leaves some out. The sample yields more than 70,000 clones, roughly 80% seen once. This TCR was recovered from a woman of 80 years or more with active or convalescent COVID-19. Sequenced material: peripheral blood.

This CDR3 reads CASSPAGSGNTIYF. In nucleotides, the CDR3 is TGCGCCAGCAGCCCCGCGGGTTCGGGAAACACCATATATTTT. The chain couples TRBV5-1 to TRBJ1-3; D uncertain. Germline values: CDR1 SGHRS, CDR2 YFSETQ. This CDR3 has 14 amino acids. The germline V and J ends were trimmed by 4 bases and 4 bases, with 12 bases remaining between them.